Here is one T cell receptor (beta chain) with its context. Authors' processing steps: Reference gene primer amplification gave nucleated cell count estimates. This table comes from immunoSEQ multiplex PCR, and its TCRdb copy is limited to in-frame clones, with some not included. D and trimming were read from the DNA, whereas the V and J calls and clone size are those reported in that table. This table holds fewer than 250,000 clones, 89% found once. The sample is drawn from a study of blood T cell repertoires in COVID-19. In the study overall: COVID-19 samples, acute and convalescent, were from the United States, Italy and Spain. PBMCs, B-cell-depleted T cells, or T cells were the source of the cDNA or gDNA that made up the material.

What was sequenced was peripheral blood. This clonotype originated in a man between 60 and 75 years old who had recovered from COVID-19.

The CDR3 sequence is CASSLGRQGNYGYTF. In DNA, the CDR3 is TGTGCCAGCAGCTTAGGTAGACAGGGGAACTATGGCTACACCTTC. The chain combines TRBV11-2 with TRBJ1-2; TRBD1 aligns across 8 bases. V gave up 1 base and J gave up 2 bases; unmatched junction bases: 3. CDR3 size: 15 residues. Germline loops: CDR1 SGHAT, CDR2 FQNNGV.